This T cell receptor beta chain was observed in a study of PD-1 blockade in mismatch repair-deficient tumors. CDR1 and CDR2 (germline): SEHNR, FQNEAQ (reference sequence). CDR3 length: 14 amino acids. Deletions cut 5 bases from V and 0 bases from J, with 5 bases between. The repertoire was sequenced with immunoSEQ multiplex PCR; TCRdb's copy has only in-frame clones and lacks some. The sample holds around 100,000 clones, 60% to 85% seen once. The sample here was peripheral blood, taken 60 weeks after starting pembrolizumab. V gene TRBV7-9 combines with J gene TRBJ2-6; D unresolved. The source of this sequence is an adult with mismatch repair-deficient cancer. CDR3 region: CASSRTSGANVLTF. The CDR3, as DNA: TGTGCCAGCAGCCGAACCTCTGGGGCCAACGTCCTGACTTTC. The variable domain in full, completed from reference TRBV7-9 and TRBJ2-6, reads DTGVSQNPRHKITKRGQNVTFRCDPISEHNRLYWYRQTLGQGPEFLTYFQNEAQLEKSRLLSDRFSAERPKGSFSTLEIQRTEQGDSAMYLCASSRTSGANVLTFGAGSRLTVL.